One sample yielded the 8 T cell receptor beta chains listed below, sequenced in a study of CXCR3-negative and CXCR3-positive naive CD8 T cells. The study, taken as a whole, reports: More hydrophobic TRB CDR3s were found in CXCR3-positive naive cells than in CXCR3-negative naive cells.

UMI-labeled 5' RACE TRB cDNA libraries were prepared from the cells. With the 5' RACE reads reprocessed, TCRdb shows one record per CDR3 protein and no DNA. This sample's clone table lists around 160,000 distinct CDR3 sequences. These receptors' targets are unknown. Material for sequencing was naive CXCR3+ CD8+ T cells from blood. Subset given: CD45RO-CCR7+CD27+CD95- naive CD8+ T cells expressing CXCR3 (TNR3+). The source of these receptors is a human donor in good health. Some clones in this sample may be carry-over from other donors' samples.

CDR3 residues: CASSPQDFDMNTEAFF. This chain links TRBV12-3 or TRBV12-4 with TRBJ1-1. CDR3 length equals 16 residues.

This rearrangement joins TRBV27 to TRBJ2-7; no DNA is available, so the TRBD1 call from TCRdb remains unchecked. Germline V CDR1 and CDR2: MNHEY, SMNVEV (reference sequence). There are 14 residues in the CDR3. The CDR3 sequence: CATSKGQEYYEQYF.

This chain links TRBV4-1 with TRBJ2-7; the D call of TRBD1 rests on TCRdb alone, since no DNA is present to check it. Germline-derived CDR1 and CDR2 are MGHRA and YSYEKL. The CDR3 loop spans 15 amino acids. The CDR3 sequence is CASSPLPGQRYEQYF.

The chain links TRBV10-2 to TRBJ2-7; TCRdb selects TRBD1, and the lack of DNA leaves this call unchecked. Germline V gene sequence: CDR1 WSHSY, CDR2 SAAADI. The CDR3 spans 16 residues. The chain's CDR3 is CASRLPAGAQSYEQYF.

The chain joins TRBV10-3 to TRBJ2-2; no DNA is available, so the TRBD2 call from TCRdb remains unchecked. CDR3 length: 14 residues. Germline V lookup: CDR1 ENHRY, CDR2 SYGVKD. The CDR3 sequence is CAIRGLAGTGELFF.

The chain employs TRBV7-2 and TRBJ2-3; TCRdb's assignment of TRBD2 cannot be checked, as there is no DNA. This CDR3 comprises 17 residues. Germline CDR1 is SGHTA and CDR2 is FQGNSA. The CDR3: CASSPMRVREGRDTQYF.

This chain joins TRBV7-9 and TRBJ1-1. CDR3 size: 12 residues. The V gene's germline CDR1 is SEHNR and CDR2 FQNEAQ (reference sequence). The CDR3 spells CASSFVGTEAFF.

The V and J genes are TRBV28 and TRBJ2-3; the D call of TRBD2 rests on TCRdb alone, since no DNA is present to check it. The CDR3 has 17 residues. Germline assignment: CDR1 MDHEN and CDR2 SYDVKM. CDR3 residues: CASSGRRLLRSTDTQYF.